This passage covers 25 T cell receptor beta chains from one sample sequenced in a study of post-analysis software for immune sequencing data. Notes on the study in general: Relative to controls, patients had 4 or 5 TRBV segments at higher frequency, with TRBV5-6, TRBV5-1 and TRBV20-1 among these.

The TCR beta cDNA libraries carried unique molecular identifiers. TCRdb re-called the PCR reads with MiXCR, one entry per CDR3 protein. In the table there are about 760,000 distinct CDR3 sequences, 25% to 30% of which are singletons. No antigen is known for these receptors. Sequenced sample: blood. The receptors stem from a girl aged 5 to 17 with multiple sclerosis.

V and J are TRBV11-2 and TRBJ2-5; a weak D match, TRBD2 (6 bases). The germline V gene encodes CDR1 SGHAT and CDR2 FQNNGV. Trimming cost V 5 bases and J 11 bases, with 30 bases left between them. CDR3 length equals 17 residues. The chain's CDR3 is CASSPEGTGVWYNEQYF. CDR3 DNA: TGTGCCAGCAGCCCCGAGGGTACGGGAGTTTGGTACAATGAGCAGTACTTC.

As DNA, the CDR3 is TGCAGTGCCACGGACGCGGGAGCAAGCACAGATACGCAGTATTTT. Its translation is CSATDAGASTDTQYF. The V call is TRBV20-1, the J call TRBJ2-3; 7 bases are shared with TRBD2. The CDR3 has 15 amino acids. The ends lost 6 bases at V and 0 bases at J; junction bases unmatched: 9. Looked up from germline, CDR1 is DFQATT and CDR2 is SNEGSKA (reference sequence).

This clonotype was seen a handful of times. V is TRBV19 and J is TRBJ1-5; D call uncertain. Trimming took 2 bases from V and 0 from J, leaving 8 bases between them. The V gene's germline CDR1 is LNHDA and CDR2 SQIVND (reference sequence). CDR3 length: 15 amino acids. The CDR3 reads CASSIRVYSNQPQHF. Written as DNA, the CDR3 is TGTGCCAGTAGTATACGCGTCTATAGCAATCAGCCCCAGCATTTT.

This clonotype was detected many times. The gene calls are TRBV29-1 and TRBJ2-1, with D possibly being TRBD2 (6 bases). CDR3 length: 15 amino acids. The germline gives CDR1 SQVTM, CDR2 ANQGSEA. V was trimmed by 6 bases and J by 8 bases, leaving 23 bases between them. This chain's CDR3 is CSVRWGGAPTDEQFF. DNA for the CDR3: TGCAGCGTCCGCTGGGGCGGGGCACCCACGGATGAGCAGTTCTTC.

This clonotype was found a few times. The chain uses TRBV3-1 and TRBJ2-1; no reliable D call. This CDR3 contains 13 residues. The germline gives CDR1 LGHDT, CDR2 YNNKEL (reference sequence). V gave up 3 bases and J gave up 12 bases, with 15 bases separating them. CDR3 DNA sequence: TGTGCCAGCAGCCAGACTCCTCTAGGTGGGCAGTTCTTC. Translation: CASSQTPLGGQFF.

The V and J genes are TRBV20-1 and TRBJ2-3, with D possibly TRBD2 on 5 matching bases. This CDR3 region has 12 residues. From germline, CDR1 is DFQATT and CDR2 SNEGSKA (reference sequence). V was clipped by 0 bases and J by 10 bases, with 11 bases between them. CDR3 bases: TGCAGTGCTAGAGATTTATGGGGAGCGCAGTATTTT. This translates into CSARDLWGAQYF.

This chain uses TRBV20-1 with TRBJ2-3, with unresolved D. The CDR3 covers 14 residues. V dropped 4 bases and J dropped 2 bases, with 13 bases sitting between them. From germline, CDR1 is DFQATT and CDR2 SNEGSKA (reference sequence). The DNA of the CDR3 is TGCAGTGCTATCCCTCCAATAGTCACAGATACGCAGTATTTT. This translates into CSAIPPIVTDTQYF.

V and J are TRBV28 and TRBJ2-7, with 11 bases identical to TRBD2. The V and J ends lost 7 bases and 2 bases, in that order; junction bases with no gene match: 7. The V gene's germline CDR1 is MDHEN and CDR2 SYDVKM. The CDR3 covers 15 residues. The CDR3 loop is CASTPGTSGAYEQYF. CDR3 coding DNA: TGTGCCAGCACCCCCGGGACTAGCGGAGCCTACGAGCAGTACTTC.

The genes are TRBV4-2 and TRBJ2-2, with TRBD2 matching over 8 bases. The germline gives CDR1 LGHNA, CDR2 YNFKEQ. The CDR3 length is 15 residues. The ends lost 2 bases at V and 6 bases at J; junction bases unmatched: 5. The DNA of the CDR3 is TGTGCCAGCAGCCAACCGGGGGGGGGCTCCGGGGAGCTGTTTTTT. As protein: CASSQPGGGSGELFF.

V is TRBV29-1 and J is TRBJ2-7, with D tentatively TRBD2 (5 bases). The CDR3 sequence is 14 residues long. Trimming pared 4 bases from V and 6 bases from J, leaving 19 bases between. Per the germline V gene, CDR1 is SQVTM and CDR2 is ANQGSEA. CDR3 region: CSVVGDYSPCEQYF. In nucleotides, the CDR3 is TGCAGCGTTGTCGGGGATTATTCTCCCTGCGAGCAGTACTTC.

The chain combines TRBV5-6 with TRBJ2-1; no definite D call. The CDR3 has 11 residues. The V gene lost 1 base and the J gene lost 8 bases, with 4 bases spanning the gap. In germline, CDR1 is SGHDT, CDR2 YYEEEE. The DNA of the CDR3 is TGTGCCAGCAGCTTGTTCGATGAGCAGTTCTTC. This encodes CASSLFDEQFF.

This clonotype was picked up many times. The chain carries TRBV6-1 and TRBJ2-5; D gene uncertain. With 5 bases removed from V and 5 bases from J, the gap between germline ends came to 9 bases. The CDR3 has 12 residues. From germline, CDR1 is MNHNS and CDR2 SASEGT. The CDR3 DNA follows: TGTGCCAGCAGTTCCCTGGGGGAGACCCAGTACTTC. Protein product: CASSSLGETQYF.

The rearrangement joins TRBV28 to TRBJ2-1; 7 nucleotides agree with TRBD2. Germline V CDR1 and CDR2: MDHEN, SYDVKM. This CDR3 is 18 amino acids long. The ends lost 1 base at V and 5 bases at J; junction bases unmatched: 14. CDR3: CASSLSRGGGSFNNEQFF. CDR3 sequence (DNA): TGTGCCAGCAGTTTATCGCGGGGTGGCGGGAGTTTCAACAATGAGCAGTTCTTC.

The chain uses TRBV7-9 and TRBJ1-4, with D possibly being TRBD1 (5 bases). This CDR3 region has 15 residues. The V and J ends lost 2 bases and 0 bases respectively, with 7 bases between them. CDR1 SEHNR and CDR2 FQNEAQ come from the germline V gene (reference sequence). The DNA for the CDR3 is TGTGCCAGCAGCTTACGGGGGGCAACTAATGAAAAACTGTTTTTT. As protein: CASSLRGATNEKLFF.

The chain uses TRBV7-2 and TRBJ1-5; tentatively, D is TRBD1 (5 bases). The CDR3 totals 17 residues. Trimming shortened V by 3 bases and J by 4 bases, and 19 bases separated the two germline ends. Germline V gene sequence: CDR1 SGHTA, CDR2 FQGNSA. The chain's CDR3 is CASSLGGWGIGNQPQHF. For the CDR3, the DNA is TGTGCCAGCAGCTTGGGCGGATGGGGGATAGGGAATCAGCCCCAGCATTTT.

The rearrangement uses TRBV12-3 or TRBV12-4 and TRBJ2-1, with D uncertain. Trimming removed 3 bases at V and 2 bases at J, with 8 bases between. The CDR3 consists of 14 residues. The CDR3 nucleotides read TGTGCCAGCAGTTTTACAGCTACCTACAATGAGCAGTTCTTC. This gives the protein CASSFTATYNEQFF.

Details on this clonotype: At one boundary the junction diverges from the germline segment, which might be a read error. DNA for the CDR3: TGTGCCGGCAGTGAAGGTCGTGAGCAGTTCTTC. As protein: CAGSEGREQFF. This chain connects TRBV2 to TRBJ2-1; D uncertain. The CDR3 totals 11 residues. Germline V gene data show CDR1 as SNHLY and CDR2 as FYNNEI.

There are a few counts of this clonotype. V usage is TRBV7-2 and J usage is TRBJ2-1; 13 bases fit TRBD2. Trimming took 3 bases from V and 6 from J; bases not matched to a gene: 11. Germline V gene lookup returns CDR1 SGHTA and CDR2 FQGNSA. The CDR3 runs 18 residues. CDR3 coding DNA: TGTGCCAGCAGCTTGCTGGAACTAGCGGGGGGGTGGGGCAATGAGCAGTTCTTC. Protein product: CASSLLELAGGWGNEQFF.

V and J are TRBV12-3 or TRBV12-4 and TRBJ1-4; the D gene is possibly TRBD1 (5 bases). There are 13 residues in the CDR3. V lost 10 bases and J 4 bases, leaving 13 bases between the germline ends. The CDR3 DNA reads TGTGCCACCCGGGGCAGTGGTAATGAAAAACTGTTTTTT. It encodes CATRGSGNEKLFF.

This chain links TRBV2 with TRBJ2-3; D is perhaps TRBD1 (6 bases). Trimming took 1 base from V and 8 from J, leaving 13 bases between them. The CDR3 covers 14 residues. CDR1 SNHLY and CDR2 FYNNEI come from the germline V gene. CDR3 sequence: CASSEVGGSSTQYF. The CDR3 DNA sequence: TGTGCCAGCAGTGAAGTAGGGGGTTCCTCTACGCAGTATTTT.

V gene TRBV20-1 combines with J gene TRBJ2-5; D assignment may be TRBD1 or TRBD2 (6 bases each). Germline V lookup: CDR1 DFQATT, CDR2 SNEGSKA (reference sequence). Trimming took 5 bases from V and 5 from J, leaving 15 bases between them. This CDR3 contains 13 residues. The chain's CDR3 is CSAGGPPGETQYF. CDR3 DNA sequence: TGCAGTGCTGGGGGGCCCCCTGGGGAGACCCAGTACTTC.

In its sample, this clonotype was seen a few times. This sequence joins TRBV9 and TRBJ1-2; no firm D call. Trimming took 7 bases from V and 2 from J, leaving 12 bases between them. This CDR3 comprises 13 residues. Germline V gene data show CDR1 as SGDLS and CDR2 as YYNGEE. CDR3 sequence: CASRKDSNYGYTF. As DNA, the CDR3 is TGTGCCAGCCGCAAAGACTCGAACTATGGCTACACCTTC. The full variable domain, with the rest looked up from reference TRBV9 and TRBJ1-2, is DSGVTQTPKHLITATGQRVTLRCSPRSGDLSVYWYQQSLDQGLQFLIQYYNGEERAKGNILERFSAQQFPDLHSELNLSSLELGDSALYFCASRKDSNYGYTFGSGTRLTVV.

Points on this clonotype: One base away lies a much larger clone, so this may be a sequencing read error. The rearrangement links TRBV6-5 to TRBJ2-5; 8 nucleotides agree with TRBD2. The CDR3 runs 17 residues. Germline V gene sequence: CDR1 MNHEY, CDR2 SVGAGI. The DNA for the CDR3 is TGTGCCAGCAGTTACTTGGTTTCGGGAGGGAGGGTGGAGACCCACTACTTC. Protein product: CASSYLVSGGRVETHYF.

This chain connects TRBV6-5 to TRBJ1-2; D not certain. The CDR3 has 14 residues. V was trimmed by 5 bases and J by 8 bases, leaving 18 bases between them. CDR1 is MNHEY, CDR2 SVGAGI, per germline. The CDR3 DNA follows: TGTGCCAGCAGTCCGCTTGAGGCCATGGCGGGCTACACCTTC. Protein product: CASSPLEAMAGYTF.

The CDR3 DNA is TGTGCCAGCAGATCGGACAGTAATACAGATACGCAGTATTTT. Its translation is CASRSDSNTDTQYF. The V gene is TRBV6-4, the J gene TRBJ2-3; a weak D match, TRBD1 (6 bases). The CDR3 runs 14 residues. Looked up from germline, CDR1 is MRHNA and CDR2 is SNTAGT. The V end lost 6 bases, the J end lost 3 bases, and 13 bases lay between the germline ends.